These T cell receptor beta chains were read from a single sample in a study of T cells in Graves' hyperthyroidism and ophthalmopathy. TCRdb reanalysed the multiplex PCR reads using MiXCR and keeps one entry per CDR3 protein. The table includes about 690,000 distinct CDR3 sequences, 17% detected once. Sequencing was carried out using blood. Source of these receptors: a man aged 50-60 years with Graves' hyperthyroidism. Both conserved end residues are part of each CDR3. Each record gives: V gene, J gene, CDR3 length, clone size, D gene, CDR3 DNA, CDR3 protein. A D gene is named only where the DNA matches it firmly. Clone size is given for some rows only: seen once, a few or many times, or a class if the clone is expanded.

TRBV14,TRBJ1-4,17,few,NA,TGTGCCTTACTACCCGCGGCACAGTCTGCAACTAATGAAAAACTGTTTTTT,CALLPAAQSATNEKLFF
TRBV5-8,TRBJ1-1,14,few,TRBD1,TGTGCCAGCAGCTTGAACAGGGGGGTCACTGAAGCTTTCTTT,CASSLNRGVTEAFF
TRBV18,TRBJ2-3,17,few,NA,TGTGCCAGCTCACCACCGAGAAGGGAACCTAGCACAGATACGCAGTATTTT,CASSPPRREPSTDTQYF
TRBV3-1,TRBJ2-1,17,NA,NA,TGTGCCAGCAGCCAAGACACCCAGCCTCTATTTTACAATGAGCAGTTCTTC,CASSQDTQPLFYNEQFF
TRBV28,TRBJ2-1,14,many,TRBD2,TGTGCCAGCACCTTGGCTAGCGGGAGACGAGAGCAGTTCTTC,CASTLASGRREQFF
TRBV20-1,TRBJ2-1,15,many,TRBD2,TGCAGTGCTAGAGAGGAGCTAGCGGGGTACAATGAGCAGTTCTTC,CSAREELAGYNEQFF
TRBV11-1,TRBJ2-1,14,many,TRBD2,TGTGCCAGCAGCCAAAGCGGGAGGGCCGGTGAGCAGTTCTTC,CASSQSGRAGEQFF
TRBV20-1,TRBJ2-4,13,NA,NA,TGCAGTGCTAGAATAGTGGAGGTGGACATTCAGTACTTC,CSARIVEVDIQYF
TRBV11-2,TRBJ2-2,14,few,NA,TGTGCCAGCAGCTCCCTAACGAACACCGGGGAGCTGTTTTTT,CASSSLTNTGELFF
TRBV28,TRBJ1-6,17,many,NA,TGTGCCAGCCGCTCAATACGACCGAGCTCCTATAATTCACCCCTCCACTTT,CASRSIRPSSYNSPLHF
TRBV6-5,TRBJ2-1,15,few,TRBD2,TGTGCCAGCAGTCCGGGACTAGCGGGAGACGGTGAGCAGTTCTTC,CASSPGLAGDGEQFF
TRBV4-1,TRBJ2-7,16,NA,TRBD2,TGCGCCAGCAGCCAAGAGGGTCGGGAGGGCCCCTACGAGCAGTACTTC,CASSQEGREGPYEQYF
TRBV27,TRBJ2-5,15,NA,NA,TGTGCCAGCAGTGTCCTGACAGGGACTGGTTCGCCCCAGTACTTC,CASSVLTGTGSPQYF
TRBV6-5,TRBJ2-2,14,NA,NA,TGTGCCAGCAGTCCTCGACTGTACACCGGGGAGCTGTTTTTT,CASSPRLYTGELFF
TRBV9,TRBJ1-6,16,NA,NA,TGTGCCAGCAGCAACCCGTCGCAGGGCACTAATTCACCCCTCCACTTT,CASSNPSQGTNSPLHF
TRBV28,TRBJ2-7,13,many,NA,TGTGCCAGCAGTAAAACGAGAGGATACGAGCAGTACTTC,CASSKTRGYEQYF
TRBV11-2,TRBJ2-7,14,NA,TRBD2,TGTGCCAGCAGGCGACTAGCGGGAGGGCGGGAGCAGTACTTC,CASRRLAGGREQYF
TRBV4-1,TRBJ1-1,14,NA,NA,TGCGCCAGCAGCCTAACAGGGTTGGGCACTGAAGCTTTCTTT,CASSLTGLGTEAFF
TRBV7-9,TRBJ2-2,16,many,TRBD1,TGTGCCAGCAGCTCCTCAGTACAGGGGGAGACCGGGGAGCTGTTTTTT,CASSSSVQGETGELFF
TRBV12-3/TRBV12-4,TRBJ2-5,23,NA,TRBD2,TGTGCCAGCAGTCCAAGAAGACAGGGGATCCGGACTAGCGGGAGAATTGGTCAAGAGACCCAGTACTTC,CASSPRRQGIRTSGRIGQETQYF
TRBV28,TRBJ1-1,14,many,NA,TGTGCCAGCAGCTACGGACAGCACAACACTGAAGCTTTCTTT,CASSYGQHNTEAFF
TRBV7-2,TRBJ2-4,17,NA,TRBD1,TGTGCCAGCAGCTTAACTACAGGGGGACTAGCCAAAAACATTCAGTACTTC,CASSLTTGGLAKNIQYF
TRBV6-1,TRBJ2-1,14,NA,TRBD2,TGTGCCACGATTAGCGGGAGGGCCAACAATGAGCAGTTCTTC,CATISGRANNEQFF
TRBV7-6,TRBJ2-6,20,few,TRBD2,TGTGCCAGCAGCTTAGAGGGACTAGCGGGAGGGCCGGGAGGGGCCAACGTCCTGACTTTC,CASSLEGLAGGPGGANVLTF
TRBV30,TRBJ1-1,15,many,NA,TGTGCCTGGAGTCCCAGCCGTTGGTTGAACACTGAAGCTTTCTTT,CAWSPSRWLNTEAFF